The source of this TCR beta chain is a study of CD8+ T cells in alopecia areata. The germline CDR1 and CDR2 sequences are MDHEN and SYDVKM. The CDR3 is 11 amino acids. V was cut by 3 bases and J by 10 bases, with 9 bases left in between. The treatment denotes: oral pan-JAK inhibitor, 5-10 mg twice daily. Extracted RNA was reverse transcribed into cDNA, the sequencing template. Data came from immunoSEQ multiplex PCR; TCRdb stores just in-frame clones and leaves some out. The repertoire holds roughly 98,000 clones, 60% to 65% seen once, with around 16% in the top ten. This TCR came from a human donor with alopecia areata. Specimen: CD8+ T cells sorted from blood, collected at week 4, from a patient treated with tofacitinib. V and J are TRBV28 and TRBJ2-5, with D hard to call. CDR3 in DNA: TGTGCCAGCAGTTTCACGAGACACCAGTACTTC. Translating it yields CASSFTRHQYF.